The next 29 T cell receptor beta chains were all read from a single sample in a study of cytotoxic CD8 clonotypes in ibrutinib-treated CLL. Profiled with immunoSEQ multiplex PCR; TCRdb holds only in-frame clones, not every one. The table records 130,000 or so clones, roughly 80% of them present only once. This sample comprised PBMCs, obtained after 12 months of ibrutinib treatment. These receptors all stem from a human donor with chronic lymphocytic leukemia.

The rearrangement uses TRBV27 and TRBJ1-1; D gene uncertain. The CDR3 totals 13 residues. Germline V gene sequence: CDR1 MNHEY, CDR2 SMNVEV (reference sequence). V was clipped by 3 bases and J by 8 bases, with 13 bases between them. CDR3 amino acids: CASSLMLASEAFF. For the CDR3, the DNA is TGTGCCAGCAGTTTGATGTTGGCTTCGGAAGCTTTCTTT.

The chain joins TRBV7-8 to TRBJ2-3, with TRBD2 matching over 7 bases. V was clipped by 5 bases and J by 4 bases; unmatched bases: 12. Germline values: CDR1 SGHVS, CDR2 FQNEAQ. The CDR3 is 16 amino acids. CDR3 coding DNA: TGTGCCAGCAGCCCCTTGCGGGAGCGGGGCCCAGATACGCAGTATTTT. Translating gives CASSPLRERGPDTQYF.

This chain connects TRBV27 to TRBJ2-1; D not resolved. V lost 4 bases and J 9 bases, leaving 19 bases between the germline ends. The germline V gene encodes CDR1 MNHEY and CDR2 SMNVEV (reference sequence). The CDR3 is made up of 15 amino acids. The chain's CDR3 is CASSSTNTGFGEQFF. DNA of the CDR3: TGTGCCAGCAGTTCAACGAACACGGGCTTCGGTGAGCAGTTCTTC.

The chain has TRBV7-8 and TRBJ2-7, with a weak D call TRBD2 (5 bases). Germline CDR1 and CDR2: SGHVS and FQNEAQ. Trimming took off 2 bases at V and 5 bases at J, with 10 bases between the two ends. The CDR3 covers 13 residues. DNA of the CDR3: TGTGCCAGCAGCTTATATACCGGGGACGAGCAGTACTTC. Translating it yields CASSLYTGDEQYF.

V is TRBV7-8 and J is TRBJ1-4; D call uncertain. The CDR3 length is 19 residues. Trimming shortened V by 1 base and J by 2 bases, and 20 bases separated the two germline ends. Germline V gene lookup returns CDR1 SGHVS and CDR2 FQNEAQ. The CDR3 here is CASSLVEGFIVGTNEKLFF. CDR3 nucleotides: TGTGCCAGCAGCTTAGTAGAGGGTTTTATCGTAGGTACTAATGAAAAACTGTTTTTT.

The chain employs TRBV28 and TRBJ1-2; D not certain. CDR1 and CDR2 (germline): MDHEN, SYDVKM. Trimming removed 6 bases at V and 2 bases at J, with 16 bases between. This CDR3 is built from 15 residues. The CDR3 nucleotides are TGTGCCAGCAGCCCTGGAGAGGGAGCGAACTATGGCTACACCTTC. Translated: CASSPGEGANYGYTF.

This clone was picked up a small number of times. This chain joins TRBV2 and TRBJ1-1, with no clear D. Trimming stripped 5 bases from V and 1 base from J, with 8 bases between. The CDR3 is made up of 13 amino acids. Germline V gene data show CDR1 as SNHLY and CDR2 as FYNNEI. DNA of the CDR3: TGTGCCAGCAGTATACAGCCGAACACTGAAGCTTTCTTT. Its translation is CASSIQPNTEAFF.

This clone has a single count. The chain is built from TRBV4-2 and TRBJ1-1; 8 bases align to TRBD1. CDR1 and CDR2 (germline): LGHNA, YNFKEQ. CDR3 length: 16 residues. J gave up 1 base and V 6 bases, and 10 bases lay outside the gene matches. CDR3 DNA sequence: TGTGCCAGCAGAAAAAAAGCGGACAGGGAGAACACTGAAGCTTTCTTT. Protein: CASRKKADRENTEAFF.

This sequence joins TRBV7-8 and TRBJ1-4; no definite D call. Germline assignment: CDR1 SGHVS and CDR2 FQNEAQ. The CDR3 runs to 14 residues. Trimming took off 2 bases at V and 7 bases at J, with 11 bases between the two ends. The CDR3 protein is CASSLLEGGEKLFF. Written as DNA, the CDR3 is TGTGCCAGCAGCTTATTGGAAGGTGGTGAAAAACTGTTTTTT.

The V gene is TRBV27, the J gene TRBJ2-6, with D unresolved. The length of the CDR3 is 15 residues. Germline V gene lookup returns CDR1 MNHEY and CDR2 SMNVEV (reference sequence). Between the trimmed V and J ends, which lost 2 bases and 1 base, there was a span of 6 bases. CDR3 in amino acids: CASSLSISGANVLTF. Here the CDR3 DNA reads TGTGCCAGCAGTTTAAGTATATCTGGGGCCAACGTCCTGACTTTC.

The gene calls are TRBV7-3 and TRBJ2-3, with 9 positions matching TRBD2. This CDR3 is built from 16 residues. Germline V lookup: CDR1 SGHTA, CDR2 FQGTGA. V dropped 5 bases and J dropped 0; count of bases not matched to a gene: 6. This CDR3 reads CASSPGLAFSTDTQYF. Here the CDR3 DNA reads TGTGCCAGCAGCCCCGGACTAGCGTTTAGCACAGATACGCAGTATTTT.

The chain uses TRBV14 and TRBJ1-1; TRBD1 is a possible D gene (5 bases). V was cut by 4 bases and J by 1 base, with 7 bases left in between. Germline assignment: CDR1 SGHDN and CDR2 FVKESK. This CDR3 contains 13 residues. In DNA form, the CDR3 reads TGTGCCAGCAGCCGTACAGGGAACACTGAAGCTTTCTTT. This sequence encodes CASSRTGNTEAFF.

The rearrangement joins TRBV5-4 to TRBJ2-1; possibly TRBD2 for D (7 bases). CDR3 length equals 16 residues. The ends were cut back, 0 bases at V and 6 bases at J, with 16 bases in the middle. From germline, CDR1 is SGHNT and CDR2 YYREEE (reference sequence). In nucleotides, the CDR3 is TGTGCCAGCAGCTTGGAAGTGGGGGGGCAAGGCAATGAGCAGTTCTTC. This encodes CASSLEVGGQGNEQFF. Full variable domain (rest looked up from reference TRBV5-4 and TRBJ2-1): ETGVTQSPTHLIKTRGQQVTLRCSSQSGHNTVSWYQQALGQGPQFIFQYYREEENGRGNFPPRFSGLQFPNYSSELNVNALELDDSALYLCASSLEVGGQGNEQFFGPGTRLTVL.

The V call is TRBV2, the J call TRBJ1-1; D unclear. The CDR3 is 14 amino acids. V shed 0 bases and J shed 1 base, with 6 bases lying between them. Looked up from germline, CDR1 is SNHLY and CDR2 is FYNNEI. The DNA for the CDR3 is TGTGCCAGCAGTGAAGCAGGAGGGAACACTGAAGCTTTCTTT. It specifies CASSEAGGNTEAFF.

This clone appeared a few times. The J gene is TRBJ2-7, the V gene TRBV14; 11 bases fit TRBD1. Per the germline V gene, CDR1 is SGHDN and CDR2 is FVKESK. The V and J ends lost 2 bases and 5 bases, in that order; junction bases with no gene match: 8. This CDR3 spans 16 amino acids. DNA for the CDR3: TGTGCCAGCAGCCAATGGCAATGGGACAGGGGGAACGAGCAGTACTTC. Encoded protein: CASSQWQWDRGNEQYF. Drawing the rest from reference TRBV14 and TRBJ2-7, the complete variable domain is EAGVTQFPSHSVIEKGQTVTLRCDPISGHDNLYWYRRVMGKEIKFLLHFVKESKQDESGMPNNRFLAERTGGTYSTLKVQPAELEDSGVYFCASSQWQWDRGNEQYFGPGTRLTVT.

CDR3 in amino acids: CASSPRTIDKSGSYGYTF. The CDR3 region has the DNA TGTGCCAGCTCACCACGGACAATAGACAAATCGGGCTCTTATGGCTACACCTTC. The J gene is TRBJ1-2, the V gene TRBV18, with D perhaps TRBD1 (5 bases). Germline values: CDR1 KGHSH, CDR2 LQKENI. Trimming cost V 1 base and J 5 bases, with 23 bases left between them. The length of the CDR3 is 18 residues.

This clone was seen repeatedly, ten times or more. The chain uses TRBV19 and TRBJ2-7, with a weak D call TRBD2 (6 bases). In germline, CDR1 is LNHDA, CDR2 SQIVND (reference sequence). The CDR3 extends over 13 amino acids. V lost 5 bases, J lost 2 bases, and 10 bases lay in between. The CDR3 region has the DNA TGTGCCAGTAGTCCGCGGGGTGCCTACGAGCAGTACTTC. Translation: CASSPRGAYEQYF.

The V gene is TRBV7-3, the J gene TRBJ2-3; D perhaps matches TRBD2 (6 bases). Germline CDR1 and CDR2: SGHTA and FQGTGA. Trimming shortened V by 5 bases and J by 3 bases, and 15 bases separated the two germline ends. The CDR3 is 15 residues long. CDR3 loop: CASSPGTGGTDTQYF. CDR3 in DNA: TGTGCCAGCAGCCCCGGGACCGGGGGAACAGATACGCAGTATTTT.

V usage is TRBV11-3 and J usage is TRBJ2-1; 11 bases map to TRBD1. V was clipped by 3 bases and J by 4 bases; unmatched bases: 5. In germline, CDR1 is SGHNT, CDR2 YENEEA. CDR3 length: 16 amino acids. Written as DNA, the CDR3 is TGTGCCAGCAGCTTGGGGACAGGGGGTCCTTACAATGAGCAGTTCTTC. Residues: CASSLGTGGPYNEQFF.

The genes are TRBV19 and TRBJ1-2; D unresolved. V was shortened by 5 bases and J by 1 base, with 11 bases between the two germline ends. The CDR3 covers 14 residues. CDR1 and CDR2 (germline): LNHDA, SQIVND (reference sequence). The CDR3 reads CASSPGPNNYGYTF. The CDR3, as DNA: TGTGCCAGTAGTCCCGGGCCAAATAACTATGGCTACACCTTC.

This chain links TRBV30 with TRBJ2-1; a weak D match, TRBD2 (6 bases). V shed 0 bases and J shed 4 bases, with 7 bases lying between them. Looked up from germline, CDR1 is GTSNPN and CDR2 is SVGIG (reference sequence). The CDR3 consists of 13 residues. The CDR3 here is CAWSVREYNEQFF. The DNA for the CDR3 is TGTGCCTGGAGTGTACGGGAGTACAATGAGCAGTTCTTC.

The J gene is TRBJ1-5, the V gene TRBV28; unclear D gene. Trimming cost V 3 bases and J 2 bases, with 11 bases left between them. Germline lookup yields CDR1 MDHEN and CDR2 SYDVKM. There are 15 residues in the CDR3. CDR3 sequence (DNA): TGTGCCAGCAGTTTGTCACATTTAGGCAATCAGCCCCAGCATTTT. Protein sequence: CASSLSHLGNQPQHF.

The chain uses TRBV5-1 and TRBJ1-5; tentatively, D is TRBD1 (5 bases). The CDR3 contains 15 residues. The germline V gene encodes CDR1 SGHRS and CDR2 YFSETQ. V was cut by 0 bases and J by 6 bases, with 13 bases left in between. CDR3 in DNA: TGCGCCAGCAGCTTGGCCGGAGGGGATAGTCAGCCCCAGCATTTT. Protein sequence: CASSLAGGDSQPQHF.

This chain joins TRBV20-1 and TRBJ1-3; D unresolved. Deletions cut 5 bases from V and 7 bases from J, with 9 bases between. This CDR3 spans 11 amino acids. CDR1 and CDR2 (germline): DFQATT, SNEGSKA (reference sequence). CDR3 sequence: CSALWSNTIYF. CDR3 DNA sequence: TGCAGTGCTTTGTGGTCCAACACCATATATTTT.

In this sample, this clone turned up many times. The rearrangement joins TRBV7-2 to TRBJ1-1, with unresolved D. The V end lost 1 base, the J end lost 2 bases, and 8 bases lay between the germline ends. The CDR3 extends over 14 amino acids. Germline V CDR1 and CDR2: SGHTA, FQGNSA. The CDR3 nucleotides read TGTGCCAGCAGCTTAGTGACGGGCAACACTGAAGCTTTCTTT. It specifies CASSLVTGNTEAFF. Complete variable domain (other parts from reference TRBV7-2 and TRBJ1-1): GAGVSQSPSNKVTEKGKDVELRCDPISGHTALYWYRQSLGQGLEFLIYFQGNSAPDKSGLPSDRFSAERTGGSVSTLTIQRTQQEDSAVYLCASSLVTGNTEAFFGQGTRLTVV.

The rearrangement joins TRBV11-2 to TRBJ1-1, with D hard to call. CDR3 length equals 12 residues. From germline, CDR1 is SGHAT and CDR2 FQNNGV. V lost 3 bases to trimming and J lost 4 bases, with 6 bases between them. Here the CDR3 reads CASSFPPTEAFF. DNA of the CDR3: TGTGCCAGCAGCTTTCCACCCACTGAAGCTTTCTTT.

This clone was observed a few times. The rearrangement uses TRBV2 and TRBJ1-2, with D hard to call. CDR3 length: 13 residues. Germline loops: CDR1 SNHLY, CDR2 FYNNEI. Trimming left V 7 bases short and J 2 bases short, with 11 bases between. CDR3 residues: CASISGLNYGYTF. The CDR3 region has the DNA TGTGCCAGCATTTCGGGTTTAAACTATGGCTACACCTTC.

This clone is categorized as medium-sized. The V gene is TRBV6-6, the J gene TRBJ2-7; 8 bases agree with TRBD1. The CDR3 covers 13 residues. V gave up 6 bases and J gave up 5 bases; unmatched junction bases: 6. Germline values: CDR1 MNHNY, CDR2 SVGAGI (reference sequence). CDR3 bases: TGTGCCAGCAGCTGGGACAGGACCAACGAGCAGTACTTC. Encoded protein: CASSWDRTNEQYF.

This clone was detected once. V and J are TRBV6-1 and TRBJ2-3, with 7 bases matching TRBD1. Trimming took 6 bases from V and 6 from J; bases not matched to a gene: 12. The CDR3 totals 15 residues. Germline V CDR1 and CDR2: MNHNS, SASEGT. CDR3 sequence: CASRDNRGFGDTQYF. The CDR3 DNA is TGTGCCAGCAGAGATAACAGGGGTTTCGGGGATACGCAGTATTTT.